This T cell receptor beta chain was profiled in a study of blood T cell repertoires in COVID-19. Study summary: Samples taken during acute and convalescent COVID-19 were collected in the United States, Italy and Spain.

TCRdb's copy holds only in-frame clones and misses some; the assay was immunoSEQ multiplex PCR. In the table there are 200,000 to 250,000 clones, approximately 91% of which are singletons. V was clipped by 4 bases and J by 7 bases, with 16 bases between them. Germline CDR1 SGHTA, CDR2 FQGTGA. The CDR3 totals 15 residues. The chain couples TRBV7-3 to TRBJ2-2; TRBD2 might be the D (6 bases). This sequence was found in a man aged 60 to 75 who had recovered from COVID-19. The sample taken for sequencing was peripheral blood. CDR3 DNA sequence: TGTGCCAGCAGCTCTAGCTTCGTGCGGGGCGGGGAGCTGTTTTTT. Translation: CASSSSFVRGGELFF.